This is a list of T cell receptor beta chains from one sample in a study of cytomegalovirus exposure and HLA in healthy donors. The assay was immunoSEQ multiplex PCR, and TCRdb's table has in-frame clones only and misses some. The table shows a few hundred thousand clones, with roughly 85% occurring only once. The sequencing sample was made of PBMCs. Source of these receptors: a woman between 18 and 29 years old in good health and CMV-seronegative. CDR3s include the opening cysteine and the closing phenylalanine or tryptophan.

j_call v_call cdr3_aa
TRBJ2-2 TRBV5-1 CASSPTSNTGELFF
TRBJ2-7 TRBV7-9 CASSLGGLAGGRGYEQYF
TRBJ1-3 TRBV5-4 CASSLGGDLGYTIYF
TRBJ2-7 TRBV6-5 CASGLAGVNEQYF
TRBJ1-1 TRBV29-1 CSVGFRQGYGNTEAFF
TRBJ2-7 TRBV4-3 CASSQEMSGVNEQYF
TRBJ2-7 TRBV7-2 CASSLVRYTQRDYEQYF
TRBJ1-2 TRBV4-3 CASSQDRWTGDNYGYTF
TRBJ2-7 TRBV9 CASSVTSGSYEQYF
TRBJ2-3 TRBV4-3 CASSPGIAGARTDTQYF
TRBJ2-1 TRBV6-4 CASRLSAGGPYSYNEQFF
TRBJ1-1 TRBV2 CASSEEGGSTEAFF
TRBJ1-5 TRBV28 CASNTAVNQPQHF
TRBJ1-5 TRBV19 CASSGQGGNQPQHF
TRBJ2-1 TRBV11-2 CASSLGAGEAEQFF
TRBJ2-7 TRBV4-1 CASSRQGLAGGNAYEQYF
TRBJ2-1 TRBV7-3 CASSIGTGNEQFF
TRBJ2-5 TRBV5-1 CASRHTGGQETQYF
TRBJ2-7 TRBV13 CASTIQGAYEQYF
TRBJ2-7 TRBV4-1 CASSQDGNYEQYF
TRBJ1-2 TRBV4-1 CASSPGQGVYYGYTF
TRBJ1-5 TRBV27 CASSSGTDRREPQHF
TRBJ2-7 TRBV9 CASSRTSGPSYEQYF
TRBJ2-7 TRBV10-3 CAISVLADFPLSYEQYF
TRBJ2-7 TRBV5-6 CASSVPGTGVSEQYF
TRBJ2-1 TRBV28 CASSFSPDLNNEQFF
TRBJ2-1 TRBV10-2 CASSDSDRGLENEQFF
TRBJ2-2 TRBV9 CASSVQAGGPGELFF
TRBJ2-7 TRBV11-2 CASSPGTAGEQYF
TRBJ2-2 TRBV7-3 CASSDSGIGELFF
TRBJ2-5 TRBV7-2 CASSSGGFETQYF
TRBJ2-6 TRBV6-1 CASTPRDPGANVLTF
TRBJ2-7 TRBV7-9 CASRAAPSYEQYF
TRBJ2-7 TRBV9 CASSTRQNSAGVSYEQYF
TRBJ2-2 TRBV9 CASSVAVRTSENTGELFF
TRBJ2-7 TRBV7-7 CASSPGQPPYEQYF